These T cell receptor beta chains were read from a single sample in a study of pediatric ulcerative colitis. The repertoire was sequenced with immunoSEQ multiplex PCR; TCRdb's copy has only in-frame clones and lacks some. This table holds about 37,000 clones, about 81% found once. The sequencing input was gut tissue. Receptor source: a boy aged 10-17 years with severe ulcerative colitis. CDR3s include the opening cysteine and the closing phenylalanine or tryptophan. A D gene is named only where the DNA matches it firmly. Size tells how often a clone was seen (once, few, many) or the class of an expanded clone, and some rows leave it out.

j_gene: TRBJ1-4; v_gene: TRBV2; d_gene: -; abundance: -; CDR3nt: TGTGCCAGCAGTGAAGTGGGGCGGGCTAATGAAAAACTGTTTTTT; CDR3aa: CASSEVGRANEKLFF
j_gene: TRBJ2-7; v_gene: TRBV5-6; d_gene: -; abundance: -; CDR3nt: TGTGCCAGCAGCTTAGCACCTACCTACGAGCAGTACTTC; CDR3aa: CASSLAPTYEQYF
j_gene: TRBJ2-2; v_gene: TRBV18; d_gene: TRBD1; abundance: -; CDR3nt: TGTGCCAGCTCACCCGTCGACAGGGAGTTGTTTTTT; CDR3aa: CASSPVDRELFF
j_gene: TRBJ1-1; v_gene: TRBV14; d_gene: -; abundance: few; CDR3nt: TGTGCCAGCAGCCATCTCCAGGGGAAAGGCACTGAAGCTTTCTTT; CDR3aa: CASSHLQGKGTEAFF
j_gene: TRBJ1-1; v_gene: TRBV29-1; d_gene: -; abundance: few; CDR3nt: TGCAGCGTTGCAATTGCCAGGAACACTGAAGCTTTCTTT; CDR3aa: CSVAIARNTEAFF
j_gene: TRBJ1-2; v_gene: TRBV6-1; d_gene: -; abundance: -; CDR3nt: TGTGCCAGCAGTGATACAGACTATGGCTACACCTTC; CDR3aa: CASSDTDYGYTF
j_gene: TRBJ1-2; v_gene: TRBV2; d_gene: -; abundance: few; CDR3nt: TGTGCCAGCAGGGGGCAGGGAGTGTATGGCTACACCTTC; CDR3aa: CASRGQGVYGYTF
j_gene: TRBJ1-1; v_gene: TRBV4-1; d_gene: -; abundance: once; CDR3nt: TGCGCCAGCATGGGACAACTCGATCTTAGTGGCACTGAAGCTTTCTTT; CDR3aa: CASMGQLDLSGTEAFF
j_gene: TRBJ2-7; v_gene: TRBV5-1; d_gene: -; abundance: -; CDR3nt: TGCGCCAGCAGCTTGGGGCGGACCTACGAGCAGTACTTC; CDR3aa: CASSLGRTYEQYF
j_gene: TRBJ2-3; v_gene: TRBV2; d_gene: TRBD1; abundance: -; CDR3nt: TGTGCCAGCAGTGAACAGGGGGCGTCGACAGATACGCAGTATTTT; CDR3aa: CASSEQGASTDTQYF
j_gene: TRBJ2-2; v_gene: TRBV4-1; d_gene: TRBD2; abundance: -; CDR3nt: TGCGCCAGCAGCCAAGACTGGGGCCTAGCGGGGTACACCGGGGAGCTGTTTTTT; CDR3aa: CASSQDWGLAGYTGELFF
j_gene: TRBJ2-1; v_gene: TRBV18; d_gene: -; abundance: -; CDR3nt: TGTGCCAGCTCACCACTCCTTGACGCCTACAATGAGCAGTTCTTC; CDR3aa: CASSPLLDAYNEQFF
j_gene: TRBJ2-3; v_gene: TRBV7-2; d_gene: -; abundance: medium-sized; CDR3nt: TGTGCCAGCAGCTTAGGTCTCCACTCGCAGTATTTT; CDR3aa: CASSLGLHSQYF
j_gene: TRBJ2-7; v_gene: TRBV5-6; d_gene: -; abundance: -; CDR3nt: TGTGCCAGCAGCTTGTCAGGGCAGGGTTTGTACTTC; CDR3aa: CASSLSGQGLYF
j_gene: TRBJ2-4; v_gene: TRBV19; d_gene: -; abundance: -; CDR3nt: TGTGCCAGTAGTGGAGGGACAGAGCTAGCCAAAAACATTCAGTACTTC; CDR3aa: CASSGGTELAKNIQYF
j_gene: TRBJ1-1; v_gene: TRBV11-2; d_gene: -; abundance: -; CDR3nt: TGTGCCAGCAGCTTAGAGTCAGGGAGGACTGAAGCTTTCTTT; CDR3aa: CASSLESGRTEAFF
j_gene: TRBJ2-1; v_gene: TRBV7-3; d_gene: TRBD2; abundance: -; CDR3nt: TGTGCCAGCAGCTTAAGGGAGGGGCCCCAGTTCTTC; CDR3aa: CASSLREGPQFF
j_gene: TRBJ1-6; v_gene: TRBV19; d_gene: -; abundance: -; CDR3nt: TGTGCCAGTAGTAGTCGAGCCGGGGTGGATAATTCACCCCTCCACTTT; CDR3aa: CASSSRAGVDNSPLHF
j_gene: TRBJ2-7; v_gene: TRBV28; d_gene: -; abundance: -; CDR3nt: TGTGCCAGCAGTTTAGGGATGGGCCGGGCCTCAACTACCCGATTCGAGCAGTACTTC; CDR3aa: CASSLGMGRASTTRFEQYF
j_gene: TRBJ1-5; v_gene: TRBV19; d_gene: TRBD1; abundance: -; CDR3nt: TGTGCCAGTAGTATACGGACAGGGACCAGCAATCAGCCCCAGCATTTT; CDR3aa: CASSIRTGTSNQPQHF
j_gene: TRBJ1-3; v_gene: TRBV9; d_gene: TRBD1; abundance: -; CDR3nt: TGTGCCAGCAGCGTAGAGGGCCACAGGGGAGGACACACCATATATTTT; CDR3aa: CASSVEGHRGGHTIYF
j_gene: TRBJ1-5; v_gene: TRBV5-1; d_gene: -; abundance: -; CDR3nt: TGCGCCAGCAGCTTTGATGGAAACAATCAGCCCCAGCATTTT; CDR3aa: CASSFDGNNQPQHF
j_gene: TRBJ2-1; v_gene: TRBV9; d_gene: -; abundance: -; CDR3nt: TGTGCCAGCAGCGGAGCCCCCACGAGGGAGCAGTTCTTC; CDR3aa: CASSGAPTREQFF
j_gene: TRBJ1-1; v_gene: TRBV10-3; d_gene: TRBD1; abundance: -; CDR3nt: TGTGCCATCAGTGAGAGGGGACAGGGGGCCGGGGCTGAAGCTTTCTTT; CDR3aa: CAISERGQGAGAEAFF
j_gene: TRBJ2-1; v_gene: TRBV7-2; d_gene: -; abundance: -; CDR3nt: TGTGCCAGCAGCTTTCCGGGAAGCAATGAGCAGTTCTTC; CDR3aa: CASSFPGSNEQFF
j_gene: TRBJ2-3; v_gene: TRBV6-5; d_gene: -; abundance: -; CDR3nt: TGTGCCAGCAGTTATGGTGGAACTTACCTCACAGATACGCAGTATTTT; CDR3aa: CASSYGGTYLTDTQYF
j_gene: TRBJ1-1; v_gene: TRBV27; d_gene: TRBD1; abundance: -; CDR3nt: TGTGCCAGCAGTTCCCCGGGACAGGGCACTGAAGCTTTCTTT; CDR3aa: CASSSPGQGTEAFF
j_gene: TRBJ2-7; v_gene: TRBV5-1; d_gene: -; abundance: -; CDR3nt: TGCGCCAGCAGCTTTGTCCAGGGGAACCCCTCCTACGAGCAGTACTTC; CDR3aa: CASSFVQGNPSYEQYF
j_gene: TRBJ1-1; v_gene: TRBV29-1; d_gene: -; abundance: -; CDR3nt: TGCAGCGCAACAAGGACTTTGGGGAGTAGCACTGAAGCTTTCTTT; CDR3aa: CSATRTLGSSTEAFF
j_gene: TRBJ2-7; v_gene: TRBV4-2; d_gene: -; abundance: medium-sized; CDR3nt: TGTGCCAGCAGCCAAGCATGGGGGTACGAGCAGTACTTC; CDR3aa: CASSQAWGYEQYF
j_gene: TRBJ1-1; v_gene: TRBV2; d_gene: -; abundance: -; CDR3nt: TGTGCCAGCATTCAGGGGCTACCGAACACTGAAGCTTTCTTT; CDR3aa: CASIQGLPNTEAFF
j_gene: TRBJ2-5; v_gene: TRBV7-6; d_gene: TRBD2; abundance: -; CDR3nt: TGTGCCAGCAGCTTAGAGGGTGGGGTCGCTAGCGGCCAGACCCAGTACTTC; CDR3aa: CASSLEGGVASGQTQYF
j_gene: TRBJ1-4; v_gene: TRBV6-5; d_gene: -; abundance: -; CDR3nt: TGTGCCAGCAGGAGTGAGGCAACTAATGAAAAACTGTTTTTT; CDR3aa: CASRSEATNEKLFF
j_gene: TRBJ1-2; v_gene: TRBV19; d_gene: TRBD1; abundance: -; CDR3nt: TGTGCCAGTACCTCGACAGGGGCCTATGGCTACACCTTC; CDR3aa: CASTSTGAYGYTF
j_gene: TRBJ2-3; v_gene: TRBV28; d_gene: -; abundance: -; CDR3nt: TGTGCCAGCGTCAACCCGAGCACAGATACGCAGTATTTT; CDR3aa: CASVNPSTDTQYF
j_gene: TRBJ1-1; v_gene: TRBV7-3; d_gene: -; abundance: -; CDR3nt: TGTGCCAGCAGCCCTCAACAGGGCCCCACTGAAGCTTTCTTT; CDR3aa: CASSPQQGPTEAFF
j_gene: TRBJ2-7; v_gene: TRBV6-6; d_gene: -; abundance: -; CDR3nt: TGTGCCAGCAGTTTCACAGGGGACTACTACGAGCAGTACTTC; CDR3aa: CASSFTGDYYEQYF
j_gene: TRBJ2-5; v_gene: TRBV5-1; d_gene: -; abundance: -; CDR3nt: TGCGCCAGCAGCCCGGGACTTAGTGGGGAGACCCAGTACTTC; CDR3aa: CASSPGLSGETQYF
j_gene: TRBJ2-2; v_gene: TRBV7-2; d_gene: TRBD1; abundance: -; CDR3nt: TGTGCCAGCAGCTTTAGCAGGGGGCAGGGCACCGGGGAGCTGTTTTTT; CDR3aa: CASSFSRGQGTGELFF
j_gene: TRBJ2-7; v_gene: TRBV10-3; d_gene: TRBD1; abundance: -; CDR3nt: TGTGCCATCAGTTACGCCGGGACAGGGGGATCCGAGCAGTACTTC; CDR3aa: CAISYAGTGGSEQYF
j_gene: TRBJ1-5; v_gene: TRBV21-1; d_gene: -; abundance: -; CDR3nt: TGTGCCAGCAGCAAGGTCTCAGGAGGGCGTGATCAGCCCCAGCATTTT; CDR3aa: CASSKVSGGRDQPQHF
j_gene: TRBJ2-2; v_gene: TRBV5-1; d_gene: -; abundance: once; CDR3nt: TGCGCCAGCAGCTTCGGGACAACGAACACCGGGGAGCTGTTTTTT; CDR3aa: CASSFGTTNTGELFF
j_gene: TRBJ2-3; v_gene: TRBV7-8; d_gene: TRBD1; abundance: -; CDR3nt: TGTGCCAGCAGCTTAGGAGGGGACAGTACGCAGTATTTT; CDR3aa: CASSLGGDSTQYF
j_gene: TRBJ1-2; v_gene: TRBV7-3; d_gene: TRBD1; abundance: -; CDR3nt: TGTGCCAGCAGCCGAACAGGGGGGCATAACTATGGCTACACCTTC; CDR3aa: CASSRTGGHNYGYTF
j_gene: TRBJ2-2; v_gene: TRBV10-3; d_gene: -; abundance: -; CDR3nt: TGTGCCATCAGTAAGACTAGTGGGGGGACGAACACCGGGGAGCTGTTTTTT; CDR3aa: CAISKTSGGTNTGELFF
j_gene: TRBJ1-6; v_gene: TRBV19; d_gene: TRBD1; abundance: -; CDR3nt: TGTGCCAGTACACCGCGGGACAGTCCCAATTCACCCCTCCACTTT; CDR3aa: CASTPRDSPNSPLHF
j_gene: TRBJ1-6; v_gene: TRBV18; d_gene: -; abundance: -; CDR3nt: TGTGCCAGCTCACCAGTCCGGGGCTCCTATAATTCACCCCTCCACTTT; CDR3aa: CASSPVRGSYNSPLHF
j_gene: TRBJ2-6; v_gene: TRBV7-2; d_gene: -; abundance: -; CDR3nt: TGTGCCAGCAGCTTAGACTTTGGGGCCAACGTCCTGACTTTC; CDR3aa: CASSLDFGANVLTF
j_gene: TRBJ2-1; v_gene: TRBV6-1; d_gene: -; abundance: -; CDR3nt: TGTGCCAGCCGGCCGCCGGGGGATTACAATGAGCAGTTCTTC; CDR3aa: CASRPPGDYNEQFF
j_gene: TRBJ1-5; v_gene: TRBV2; d_gene: -; abundance: -; CDR3nt: TGTGCCAGCAGTGAAGCTGGTGCCAGGGACCAGCCCCAGCATTTT; CDR3aa: CASSEAGARDQPQHF
j_gene: TRBJ1-5; v_gene: TRBV6-5; d_gene: -; abundance: few; CDR3nt: TGTGCCAGCAGTTACTCCCCGAAAAATCAGCCCCAGCATTTT; CDR3aa: CASSYSPKNQPQHF
j_gene: TRBJ2-2; v_gene: TRBV29-1; d_gene: -; abundance: -; CDR3nt: TGCAGCGTTGGCAGGGGTGACGGGGAGCTGTTTTTT; CDR3aa: CSVGRGDGELFF
j_gene: TRBJ2-7; v_gene: TRBV4-1; d_gene: -; abundance: -; CDR3nt: TGCGCCAGCAGCCAACAGGGTAACGAGCAGTACTTC; CDR3aa: CASSQQGNEQYF
j_gene: TRBJ2-1; v_gene: TRBV19; d_gene: TRBD2; abundance: -; CDR3nt: TGTGCCAGTAGTACTAGCGGGGGCAATGAGCAGTTCTTC; CDR3aa: CASSTSGGNEQFF
j_gene: TRBJ1-1; v_gene: TRBV19; d_gene: TRBD1; abundance: -; CDR3nt: TGTGCCAGTAGTACCCGACAGGGCTCTGAAGCTTTCTTT; CDR3aa: CASSTRQGSEAFF
j_gene: TRBJ1-1; v_gene: TRBV14; d_gene: TRBD1; abundance: -; CDR3nt: TGTGCCAGCAGCCCGACCAGGGGGTTCGGAACTGAAGCTTTCTTT; CDR3aa: CASSPTRGFGTEAFF
j_gene: TRBJ2-5; v_gene: TRBV5-6; d_gene: -; abundance: -; CDR3nt: TGTGCCAGCAGTTCCTCCGGGACCGCCTTAGAGACCCAGTACTTC; CDR3aa: CASSSSGTALETQYF
j_gene: TRBJ1-5; v_gene: TRBV19; d_gene: -; abundance: few; CDR3nt: TGTGCCAGTAGTATATTGGGGCAGGGAGGCGTCAAGCCCCAGCATTTT; CDR3aa: CASSILGQGGVKPQHF
j_gene: TRBJ2-1; v_gene: TRBV5-1; d_gene: -; abundance: -; CDR3nt: TGCGCCAGCAAAACAGGGAGCTCCTACAATGAGCAGTTCTTC; CDR3aa: CASKTGSSYNEQFF
j_gene: TRBJ2-3; v_gene: TRBV28; d_gene: TRBD2; abundance: few; CDR3nt: TGTGCCAGCAGTGATAGTTACACACTAGCGGGGGGCTCATCGGGCACAGATACGCAGTATTTT; CDR3aa: CASSDSYTLAGGSSGTDTQYF